Below, 26 T cell receptor beta chains from the same sample are listed, as sequenced in a study of radiation and T cells in renal cell carcinoma. The repertoire was sequenced with immunoSEQ multiplex PCR; TCRdb's copy has only in-frame clones and lacks some. Of roughly 58,000 clones listed, roughly 80% were seen once; the top ten hold around 6.8%. Time point noted: blood 4 weeks post-SBRT, at nephrectomy. The treatment was: 15 Gy SBRT to primary tumor, nephrectomy 4 weeks later. Material: blood, obtained from a patient whose treatment included radiotherapy and nephrectomy. The receptors derive from a man in his 60s with renal cell carcinoma.

V gene TRBV14 combines with J gene TRBJ1-3; D is unclear. V was pared by 3 bases and J by 0 bases, with 3 bases between. The CDR3 has 13 amino acids. The germline V gene encodes CDR1 SGHDN and CDR2 FVKESK. CDR3 protein: CASSQGSGNTIYF. CDR3 nucleotides: TGTGCCAGCAGCCAGGGCTCTGGAAACACCATATATTTT.

This clone was recorded at least ten times. The V and J genes are TRBV7-9 and TRBJ1-1; 9 positions match TRBD1. Germline trimming cut 5 bases from V and 1 base from J; bases unmatched to any gene: 5. Germline CDR1 is SEHNR and CDR2 is FQNEAQ (reference sequence). The CDR3 totals 15 residues. The CDR3 sequence: CASSPRTGANTEAFF. The CDR3 DNA reads TGTGCCAGCAGCCCGCGGACAGGGGCGAACACTGAAGCTTTCTTT.

This clone came up once. The gene calls are TRBV7-3 and TRBJ2-1; 11 positions match TRBD2. The CDR3 spans 18 residues. V lost 5 bases, J lost 8 bases, and 17 bases stayed unmatched. Germline assignment: CDR1 SGHTA and CDR2 FQGTGA. CDR3 DNA sequence: TGTGCCAGCAGCCCCTACCCGACTAGCGGGGAACTGGGGGATGAGCAGTTCTTC. It codes for CASSPYPTSGELGDEQFF.

The chain has TRBV4-3 and TRBJ1-5; D remains unclear. There are 13 residues in the CDR3. Trimming pared 0 bases from V and 6 bases from J, leaving 6 bases between. CDR1 and CDR2 from the germline V gene are LGHNA and YSLEER. Here the CDR3 DNA reads TGCGCCAGCAGCCAAGATCCCCTTCAGCCCCAGCATTTT. It is translated as CASSQDPLQPQHF.

This chain uses TRBV1 with TRBJ2-2; the D call of TRBD2 is as the table states it, not checked on the DNA. TRBV1 is termed a pseudogene. CDR3 length equals 16 residues. The CDR3 protein is CTSSHGTSKGLGELFF. The CDR3, as DNA: TGCACCAGCAGCCATGGTACTAGCAAGGGTCTGGGGGAGCTGTTTTTT.

V and J are TRBV7-8 and TRBJ1-6; 10 bases fit TRBD1. The V segment lost 1 base and the J segment 9 bases; nucleotides outside the gene matches: 6. CDR3 length equals 16 residues. Germline loops: CDR1 SGHVS, CDR2 FQNEAQ. The CDR3 here is CASSLVRGQGTSPLHF. The CDR3 coding sequence is TGTGCCAGCAGCTTAGTGAGGGGACAGGGGACTTCACCCCTCCACTTT.

This chain links TRBV7-2 with TRBJ2-3, with 8 bases aligning to TRBD2. CDR1 and CDR2 from the germline V gene are SGHTA and FQGNSA. This CDR3 contains 15 residues. Unmatched junction bases numbered 6, after V lost 3 bases and J lost 4 bases. CDR3 amino acids: CASSFDGTRSDTQYF. The CDR3 DNA is TGTGCCAGCAGCTTCGACGGGACTAGGTCAGATACGCAGTATTTT.

The table lists this clone with a few counts. The genes are TRBV12-5 and TRBJ1-5; D remains unclear. The CDR3 runs to 13 residues. V lost 4 bases and J lost 5, with 9 bases in between. Germline CDR1 reads LGHNT; CDR2 reads FRNRAP. The CDR3 DNA sequence: TGTGCTAGTGGTTGGAATCGGGATCAGCCCCAGCATTTT. Its translation is CASGWNRDQPQHF.

The V call is TRBV7-8, the J call TRBJ1-4; D not certain. Trimming removed 3 bases at V and 8 bases at J, with 10 bases between. Germline V gene sequence: CDR1 SGHVS, CDR2 FQNEAQ. The CDR3 is 13 amino acids. CDR3 residues: CASSFEGIEKLFF. CDR3 sequence (DNA): TGTGCCAGCAGCTTTGAGGGTATAGAAAAACTGTTTTTT. The full variable domain, with the rest looked up from reference TRBV7-8 and TRBJ1-4, is GAGVSQSPRYKVAKRGQDVALRCDPISGHVSLFWYQQALGQGPEFLTYFQNEAQLDKSGLPSDRFFAERPEGSVSTLKIQRTQQEDSAVYLCASSFEGIEKLFFGSGTQLSVL.

The chain joins TRBV10-3 to TRBJ2-1, with D possibly TRBD2 on 7 matching bases. Between the trimmed V and J ends, which lost 8 bases and 6 bases, there was a span of 20 bases. Germline loops: CDR1 ENHRY, CDR2 SYGVKD. CDR3 length: 15 residues. The chain's CDR3 is CAIRGGVLAGNEQFF. CDR3 sequence (DNA): TGTGCCATCCGAGGGGGGGTCCTCGCGGGCAATGAGCAGTTCTTC.

The genes are TRBV7-9 and TRBJ2-7; D is perhaps TRBD1 (5 bases). V was clipped by 1 base and J by 5 bases, with 12 bases between them. Germline-derived CDR1 and CDR2 are SEHNR and FQNEAQ (reference sequence). This CDR3 contains 14 residues. CDR3 in DNA: TGTGCCAGCAGCTTAGTACGCACAGGAGACGAGCAGTACTTC. It translates to CASSLVRTGDEQYF.

This clone was found a few times. V usage is TRBV11-2 and J usage is TRBJ2-2; D gene unclear. The CDR3 runs 16 residues. Germline CDR1 reads SGHAT; CDR2 reads FQNNGV. V lost 2 bases to trimming and J lost 8 bases, with 18 bases between them. In DNA, the CDR3 is TGTGCCAGCAGCTTACCCGGCGGTGGTTCTGCGGGGGAGCTGTTTTTT. This sequence encodes CASSLPGGGSAGELFF.

The chain is built from TRBV4-2 and TRBJ2-3; 15 bases match TRBD2. The V gene end was trimmed by 4 bases and the J gene end by 2 bases; junction bases not matched to a gene: 19. The CDR3 spans 22 residues. The germline V gene encodes CDR1 LGHNA and CDR2 YNFKEQ. CDR3: CASSPLPKTGTSGRPITDTQYF. The CDR3, as DNA: TGTGCCAGCAGCCCGCTACCCAAAACCGGGACTAGCGGGAGGCCGATCACAGATACGCAGTATTTT.

The rearrangement uses TRBV7-7 and TRBJ2-2, with D hard to call. CDR1 and CDR2 (germline): SSHAT, FNYEAQ (reference sequence). Trimming stripped 8 bases from V and 4 bases from J, with 8 bases between. The CDR3 loop spans 12 amino acids. The CDR3 protein is CASPRPTGELFF. The CDR3 DNA follows: TGTGCCAGCCCTCGGCCCACCGGGGAGCTGTTTTTT.

The chain carries TRBV5-5 and TRBJ2-7; D remains unclear. The CDR3 consists of 12 residues. CDR1 and CDR2 (germline): SGHKS, YYEKEE (reference sequence). Trimming removed 3 bases at V and 3 bases at J, with 7 bases between. The CDR3 is CASSSASYEQYF. DNA for the CDR3: TGTGCCAGCAGCTCGGCCAGCTACGAGCAGTACTTC.

This clone is a singleton in its sample. The rearrangement uses TRBV19 and TRBJ1-2; D call uncertain. The V gene lost 5 bases and the J gene lost 1 base, with 26 bases spanning the gap. CDR3 length equals 19 residues. Germline V gene data show CDR1 as LNHDA and CDR2 as SQIVND (reference sequence). The CDR3 DNA sequence: TGTGCCAGTAGTCCTCTAAACCCAGCAGAAAGGGTCCTTAACTATGGCTACACCTTC. This translates into CASSPLNPAERVLNYGYTF.

The chain is built from TRBV5-6 and TRBJ2-4; 7 bases map to TRBD1. CDR1 and CDR2 from the germline V gene are SGHDT and YYEEEE. The CDR3 length is 16 residues. The V gene end was trimmed by 4 bases and the J gene end by 0 bases; junction bases not matched to a gene: 7. The CDR3 spells CASSATGDLAKNIQYF. The DNA for the CDR3 is TGTGCCAGCAGCGCTACAGGGGATTTAGCCAAAAACATTCAGTACTTC.

The V gene is TRBV15, the J gene TRBJ2-7; D possibly matches TRBD1 or TRBD2 (7 bases each). Germline V CDR1 and CDR2: LNHNV, YYDKDF (reference sequence). Between the trimmed V and J ends, which lost 5 bases and 5 bases, there was a span of 16 bases. The CDR3 extends over 14 amino acids. The CDR3 protein is CATSRRQGGDEQYF. The DNA for the CDR3 is TGTGCCACCAGCCGCCGACAGGGAGGGGACGAGCAGTACTTC.

This chain connects TRBV10-1 to TRBJ2-1, with D possibly being TRBD2 (6 bases). CDR3 length: 16 amino acids. Per the germline V gene, CDR1 is WNHNN and CDR2 is SYGVQD (reference sequence). V was trimmed by 8 bases and J by 2 bases, leaving 19 bases between them. Here the CDR3 DNA reads TGCGCCAGCTCGGGGGTCATCGGAGAGGCCTACAATGAGCAGTTCTTC. The encoded protein is CASSGVIGEAYNEQFF.

The J gene is TRBJ2-1, the V gene TRBV7-8; 8 positions match TRBD2. CDR3 length equals 16 residues. V shed 5 bases and J 5 bases; nucleotides not matched to a gene: 11. CDR1 is SGHVS, CDR2 FQNEAQ, per germline. For the CDR3, the DNA is TGTGCCAGCAGCCCCAGGGATAGCGGGGCCCACAATGAGCAGTTCTTC. This sequence encodes CASSPRDSGAHNEQFF.

This chain links TRBV4-2 with TRBJ2-5, with TRBD2 matching over 9 bases. The CDR3 runs 16 residues. Trimming at V came to 4 bases and at J to 5 bases, leaving 11 bases not matched to a gene. Germline V gives CDR1 LGHNA, CDR2 YNFKEQ. The CDR3 is CASSLEGGRAVETQYF. Written as DNA, the CDR3 is TGTGCCAGCAGCCTAGAGGGCGGGAGGGCCGTTGAGACCCAGTACTTC.

The V and J genes are TRBV4-3 and TRBJ2-1; 8 bases are shared with TRBD1. The CDR3 has 14 residues. The junction had 6 bases not matched to a gene; V was cut back by 2 bases and J by 9 bases. The germline V gene has CDR1 LGHNA and CDR2 YSLEER. The CDR3 DNA sequence: TGCGCCAGCAGCCAACAGGGGGCAGTAGGTGAGCAGTTCTTC. It is translated as CASSQQGAVGEQFF.

The genes are TRBV10-2 and TRBJ2-5; D gene ambiguous. Germline V gene lookup returns CDR1 WSHSY and CDR2 SAAADI. This CDR3 has 14 amino acids. V lost 9 bases and J lost 0, with 14 bases in between. The CDR3 loop reads CARRFWGYQETQYF. The CDR3 DNA is TGCGCCAGGAGATTTTGGGGTTACCAAGAGACCCAGTACTTC.

The rearrangement uses TRBV9 and TRBJ2-3; D gene ambiguous. The germline gives CDR1 SGDLS, CDR2 YYNGEE. Trimming stripped 1 base from V and 6 bases from J, with 12 bases between. The CDR3 has 14 residues. The CDR3 reads CASSVLKGPDTQYF. The CDR3 DNA follows: TGTGCCAGCAGCGTATTAAAAGGGCCGGATACGCAGTATTTT.

CDR3 nucleotides: TGTGCCAGCAGCTTAGGTTTACTCTACGAGCAGTACTTC. Protein sequence: CASSLGLLYEQYF. The chain joins TRBV7-9 to TRBJ2-7; no reliable D call. The V end was cut by 1 base, the J end by 3 bases, with 7 bases between. The length of the CDR3 is 13 residues. Germline V gene sequence: CDR1 SEHNR, CDR2 FQNEAQ (reference sequence).

CDR3 sequence: CASSAGLTDTQYF. The CDR3 DNA is TGTGCCAGCAGCGCGGGACTTACAGATACGCAGTATTTT. V and J are TRBV9 and TRBJ2-3; a possible D gene is TRBD2 (6 bases). The germline CDR1 and CDR2 sequences are SGDLS and YYNGEE. The V gene lost 3 bases and the J gene lost 3 bases, with 8 bases spanning the gap. This CDR3 region has 13 residues.